This T cell receptor beta chain derives from a study of cytomegalovirus exposure and HLA in healthy donors. In this sample, this clone turned up a few times. What it binds is not known. This CDR3 spans 15 amino acids. The V gene lost 5 bases and the J gene lost 2 bases, with 15 bases spanning the gap. Germline V CDR1 and CDR2: SGHNT, YYREEE (reference sequence). Study results and caveats: Sequencing artifact likely explains a cluster of highly shared sequence variants. The majority of CMV-associated TCR beta chains were reported as apparently HLA-restricted in a later analysis. Across HLA loci, a later analysis found differing TCR association rates, with DRB1 most and HLA-C fewest. Trimming of TCR beta V- and J-genes showed a link, identified in a later analysis, to a missense DCLRE1C variant.

Both 60 Vbeta primers and 13 Jbeta primers went into the PCR. Profiled with immunoSEQ multiplex PCR; TCRdb holds only in-frame clones, not every one. This table holds about 160,000 clones, approximately 80% found once. The sequencing input was PBMCs. The rearrangement links TRBV5-4 to TRBJ2-3, with D maybe TRBD2 (5 bases). This sequence was found in a man aged 45-60 years in good health and CMV-seropositive. CDR3 bases: TGTGCCAGCAGACGTGGACGGGATTTCACAGATACGCAGTATTTT. Its translation: CASRRGRDFTDTQYF. Filled out from reference TRBV5-4 and TRBJ2-3, the complete variable domain reads ETGVTQSPTHLIKTRGQQVTLRCSSQSGHNTVSWYQQALGQGPQFIFQYYREEENGRGNFPPRFSGLQFPNYSSELNVNALELDDSALYLCASRRGRDFTDTQYFGPGTRLTVL.